Presented here are 5 T cell receptor beta chains from one specimen sequenced in a study of blood T cells in healthy people across ages. Alongside a J-beta primer mix, a sample-barcoded 5' primer served in a second PCR lasting about 7 to 12 cycles. TCRdb used MiXCR to reprocess the 5' RACE reads, holding one entry per CDR3 protein. Of about 380,000 distinct CDR3 sequences in the sample, approximately 51% were seen once. The source material was blood. All receptors derive from a man aged 55 to 69 in good health.

V and J are TRBV6-1 and TRBJ2-4; 8 bases line up with TRBD1. CDR1 and CDR2 from the germline V gene are MNHNS and SASEGT. The V gene end was trimmed by 6 bases and the J gene end by 9 bases; junction bases not matched to a gene: 31. The CDR3 sequence is 21 residues long. CDR3 region: CASSKGQGQGPFGSQGSIQYF. For the CDR3, the DNA is TGTGCCAGCAGCAAGGGGCAAGGACAGGGACCCTTCGGGAGCCAAGGAAGCATTCAGTACTTC.

A few counts support this clonotype. The J gene is TRBJ2-1, the V gene TRBV18; 8 bases line up with TRBD2. Germline trimming cut 1 base from V and 3 bases from J; bases unmatched to any gene: 5. Germline assignment: CDR1 KGHSH and CDR2 LQKENI. There are 16 residues in the CDR3. The DNA of the CDR3 is TGTGCCAGCTCACCACGTGATAGCGGGGTCTACAATGAGCAGTTCTTC. Its protein product is CASSPRDSGVYNEQFF. The variable domain in full, with the rest retrieved from reference TRBV18 and TRBJ2-1, is NAGVMQNPRHLVRRRGQEARLRCSPMKGHSHVYWYRQLPEEGLKFMVYLQKENIIDESGMPKERFSAEFPKEGPSILRIQQVVRGDSAAYFCASSPRDSGVYNEQFFGPGTRLTVL.

This clonotype has just a few counts. V usage is TRBV5-1 and J usage is TRBJ1-4; perhaps TRBD1 as D (5 bases). CDR1 and CDR2 (germline): SGHRS, YFSETQ. CDR3 length: 14 residues. Trimming removed 4 bases at V and 8 bases at J, with 15 bases between. The CDR3: CASSPGGVWEKLFF. DNA of the CDR3: TGCGCCAGCAGCCCCGGGGGAGTTTGGGAAAAACTGTTTTTT. The full variable domain, in which reference TRBV5-1 and TRBJ1-4 provide the parts outside the CDR3, is KAGVTQTPRYLIKTRGQQVTLSCSPISGHRSVSWYQQTPGQGLQFLFEYFSETQRNKGNFPGRFSGRQFSNSRSEMNVSTLELGDSALYLCASSPGGVWEKLFFGSGTQLSVL.

The chain links TRBV20-1 to TRBJ2-7; the D gene could be TRBD1 or TRBD2 (5 bases each). Trimming removed 3 bases from V and 7 bases from J, with 22 bases in between. The CDR3 contains 15 residues. Germline loops: CDR1 DFQATT, CDR2 SNEGSKA (reference sequence). The DNA of the CDR3 is TGCAGTGCTAGCGTACAACCGGGACGCCAAGGAGAGCAGTACTTC. It codes for CSASVQPGRQGEQYF.

The chain recombines TRBV5-1 with TRBJ2-5, with D unresolved. Per the germline V gene, CDR1 is SGHRS and CDR2 is YFSETQ. V was trimmed by 4 bases and J by 2 bases, leaving 9 bases between them. The CDR3 totals 13 residues. The CDR3 sequence: CASSRAVQETQYF. The CDR3, as DNA: TGCGCCAGCAGCCGGGCCGTACAAGAGACCCAGTACTTC.